The rows below give T cell receptor beta chains drawn from one sample of a study of T cell responses to AZD1222 COVID-19 vaccine. The method was immunoSEQ multiplex PCR; TCRdb's version includes in-frame clones alone and lacks a portion of them. This sample has about 170,000 clones, with 80% to 95% found just once. Here the sequenced sample was peripheral blood, taken on day 0 of AZD1222 vaccination. All receptors derive from an adult in good health. Each CDR3 is given with its conserved first and last residue. Each record gives: V gene, D gene, clone size, J gene, CDR3 protein, CDR3 DNA. A D gene is named only where the DNA matches it firmly. Expanded clones are given a class, and other clones once, few, many or no size at all.

>TRBV30|-|-|TRBJ1-5
CAWSRDSNQPQHF
TGTGCCTGGAGCCGGGACTCTAATCAGCCCCAGCATTTT
>TRBV7-2|-|-|TRBJ2-7
CASSRRGPYEQYF
TGTGCCAGCAGCCGCCGGGGACCCTACGAGCAGTACTTC
>TRBV7-2|TRBD1|-|TRBJ2-1
CASSGGPGQGWNEQFF
TGTGCCAGCAGCGGGGGTCCGGGACAGGGTTGGAATGAGCAGTTCTTC
>TRBV7-2|-|-|TRBJ2-5
CASSLFQRPETQYF
TGTGCCAGCAGCTTATTCCAGCGCCCAGAGACCCAGTACTTC
>TRBV2|-|-|TRBJ2-3
CARESERGPQYF
TGTGCCAGAGAGAGCGAAAGAGGCCCGCAGTATTTT
>TRBV2|-|-|TRBJ1-2
CASRDSGYTF
TGTGCCAGCCGAGACAGTGGCTACACCTTC
>TRBV10-3|TRBD1|-|TRBJ2-7
CAIKGTGGDEQYF
TGTGCCATCAAGGGGACAGGGGGTGACGAGCAGTACTTC
>TRBV6-5|TRBD1|-|TRBJ1-2
CASSYDRAGGYTF
TGTGCCAGCAGTTACGACAGGGCGGGCGGCTACACCTTC
>TRBV30|-|-|TRBJ2-7
CAWDDKAYEQYF
TGTGCCTGGGACGACAAGGCCTACGAGCAGTACTTC
>TRBV14|TRBD2|-|TRBJ2-1
CASSQDWKKRGGRYEQFF
TGTGCCAGCAGCCAAGATTGGAAGAAGCGGGGGGGCCGTTATGAGCAGTTCTTC
>TRBV18|-|-|TRBJ2-7
CASSPIQGRYEQYF
TGTGCCAGCTCACCGATCCAGGGCCGCTACGAGCAGTACTTC
>TRBV29-1|-|few|TRBJ1-1
CSVNVDRKNTEAFF
TGCAGCGTTAATGTGGACAGAAAGAACACTGAAGCTTTCTTT
>TRBV6-5|TRBD1|-|TRBJ2-7
CASSYSIGTETYEQYF
TGTGCCAGCAGTTACTCAATCGGGACAGAGACCTACGAGCAGTACTTC
>TRBV10-3|-|-|TRBJ1-1
CAIGGRLNTEAFF
TGTGCCATTGGAGGGCGGCTGAACACTGAAGCTTTCTTT
>TRBV12-3/TRBV12-4|-|-|TRBJ2-2
CASSLVRSGELFF
TGTGCCAGCAGTTTAGTTCGCAGCGGGGAGCTGTTTTTT
>TRBV5-1|-|few|TRBJ1-2
CASSLGAREHGYTF
TGCGCCAGCAGCTTGGGGGCCCGAGAACATGGCTACACCTTC
>TRBV7-9|-|few|TRBJ1-5
CASSPGNQPQHF
TGTGCCAGCAGCCCGGGAAATCAGCCCCAGCATTTT
>TRBV12-2|-|-|TRBJ1-1
CASRRPSGDGRGRRGNTEAFF
TGTGCAAGTCGCCGACCCTCGGGCGATGGTCGAGGGCGGAGGGGGAACACTGAAGCTTTCTTT
>TRBV24-1|TRBD2|once|TRBJ2-1
CATSDSHLTSGRPYNEQFF
TGTGCCACCAGTGATTCCCACCTGACTAGCGGGAGGCCCTACAATGAGCAGTTCTTC
>TRBV5-1|-|once|TRBJ2-1
CASSSLGASDNEQFF
TGCGCCAGCAGCTCGCTAGGGGCCAGCGACAATGAGCAGTTCTTC
>TRBV12-3/TRBV12-4|-|-|TRBJ1-2
CASKAGGDGYTF
TGTGCCAGCAAAGCTGGGGGAGATGGCTACACCTTC
>TRBV7-9|-|-|TRBJ2-1
CASSLSGNEQFF
TGTGCCAGCAGCTTATCGGGCAATGAGCAGTTCTTC
>TRBV5-5|TRBD2|-|TRBJ2-1
CASSPGGEQFF
TGTGCCAGCAGCCCGGGGGGTGAGCAGTTCTTC
>TRBV15|TRBD1|-|TRBJ2-7
CATSKGQLYEQYF
TGTGCCACCAGCAAGGGACAGCTCTACGAGCAGTACTTC
>TRBV2|-|-|TRBJ2-1
CASFRDRRTMVSFF
TGTGCCAGCTTCCGGGACCGAAGGACTATGGTTTCGTTCTTC
>TRBV14|-|-|TRBJ2-2
CASSQEIFGATGELFF
TGTGCCAGCAGCCAAGAGATATTTGGGGCCACCGGGGAGCTGTTTTTT
>TRBV5-8|TRBD2|few|TRBJ2-7
CASSTGLAGGSEQYF
TGTGCCAGCAGCACCGGACTAGCGGGAGGATCCGAGCAGTACTTC
>TRBV11-2|TRBD1|-|TRBJ1-2
CASSLGMTGGSRNYGYTF
TGTGCCAGCAGCTTAGGGATGACAGGGGGATCCCGAAACTATGGCTACACCTTC
>TRBV6-5|TRBD1|-|TRBJ2-3
CASADRGITDTQYF
TGTGCCAGCGCAGACAGGGGAATCACAGATACGCAGTATTTT
>TRBV19|TRBD1|-|TRBJ1-1
CASSPGDRKPMNTEAFF
TGTGCCAGTAGTCCCGGGGACAGAAAACCCATGAACACTGAAGCTTTCTTT
>TRBV2|TRBD1|-|TRBJ1-6
CASSAEGARSPLHF
TGTGCCAGCAGTGCTGAGGGGGCCAGGTCACCCCTCCACTTT
>TRBV7-2|TRBD2|-|TRBJ2-7
CASSPQNLAGGLSYEQYF
TGTGCCAGCAGCCCCCAGAACTTAGCGGGGGGTCTCTCCTACGAGCAGTACTTC
>TRBV7-2|TRBD1|-|TRBJ1-4
CASSTGQGNEKLFF
TGTGCCAGCAGCACGGGACAGGGAAATGAAAAACTGTTTTTT
>TRBV6-2/TRBV6-3|-|-|TRBJ2-3
CASSSPSDTQYF
TGTGCCAGCAGTTCCCCTTCAGATACGCAGTATTTT
>TRBV5-1|TRBD1|-|TRBJ2-7
CASSLRTGGGYEQYF
TGCGCCAGCAGCTTGAGGACAGGGGGCGGCTACGAGCAGTACTTC
>TRBV4-1|TRBD1|-|TRBJ1-1
CASSQDWQGGTEAFF
TGCGCCAGCAGCCAAGACTGGCAGGGGGGTACTGAAGCTTTCTTT
>TRBV29-1|TRBD1|-|TRBJ1-2
CSARDRGHSGYTF
TGCAGCGCACGGGACAGGGGGCACAGTGGCTACACCTTC
>TRBV7-9|TRBD1|-|TRBJ1-4
CASSGGTGNNEKLFF
TGTGCCAGCAGCGGCGGGACAGGGAATAATGAAAAACTGTTTTTT
>TRBV5-1|TRBD2|-|TRBJ2-2
CASSSGRVYGELFF
TGCGCCAGCAGCTCCGGGAGGGTCTACGGGGAGCTGTTTTTT
>TRBV7-6|-|-|TRBJ2-2
CASSLARGRSGELFF
TGTGCCAGCAGCTTAGCGAGGGGTCGGTCCGGGGAGCTGTTTTTT
>TRBV2|-|-|TRBJ1-1
CASSERSRGSEAFF
TGTGCCAGCAGTGAGAGGTCAAGGGGGAGTGAAGCTTTCTTT
>TRBV5-1|-|-|TRBJ1-1
CASSLRRQDGSEAFF
TGCGCCAGCAGCTTGCGTCGACAGGACGGTTCTGAAGCTTTCTTT
>TRBV19|-|-|TRBJ1-3
CASSMGGNTIYF
TGTGCCAGTAGTATGGGTGGAAACACCATATATTTT
>TRBV7-2|TRBD1|-|TRBJ1-5
CASSPGTGRLSNQPQHF
TGTGCCAGCAGCCCCGGGACAGGGCGCCTTAGCAATCAGCCCCAGCATTTT
>TRBV6-2/TRBV6-3|TRBD2|few|TRBJ2-7
CASSYGTSAYEQYF
TGTGCCAGCAGTTACGGGACTAGCGCCTACGAGCAGTACTTC
>TRBV6-1|TRBD2|-|TRBJ2-7
CASSETASGVYEQYF
TGTGCCAGCAGTGAAACGGCTAGCGGGGTCTACGAGCAGTACTTC
>TRBV30|-|-|TRBJ1-5
CAWSGSSNQPQHF
TGTGCCTGGAGTGGTAGTAGCAATCAGCCCCAGCATTTT
>TRBV6-2/TRBV6-3|TRBD1|-|TRBJ2-1
CASSSSGTGVLGEQFF
TGTGCCAGCAGTTCTTCCGGGACAGGGGTCCTGGGTGAGCAGTTCTTC